This T cell receptor (beta chain) was documented in a study of T cell responses to AZD1222 COVID-19 vaccine. Study-wide results and limits: Researchers took repertoire samples only after the peak T cell response had come. Clonal diversity may have been underestimated in mostly white British donors. Spike was spanned by vaccine-associated CD4 TCRs, with dominance at 160-218 and 743-854.

A few counts support this clone. Its antigen is unidentified. Researchers grouped second doses given at about 4 or about 12 weeks into one pool. Sequenced by immunoSEQ multiplex PCR; TCRdb stores in-frame clones only, minus some. The data contain roughly 120,000 clones, roughly 88% of them singletons. Trimming pared 0 bases from V and 7 bases from J, leaving 16 bases between. CDR1 SGHDT and CDR2 YYEEEE come from the germline V gene. The CDR3 runs 15 residues. V gene TRBV5-6 combines with J gene TRBJ1-2; TRBD1 is a possible D gene (5 bases). This sample comprised peripheral blood, obtained 28 days after the second AZD1222 dose. The receptor was isolated from an adult who received the AZD1222 COVID-19 vaccine. CDR3 sequence (DNA): TGTGCCAGCAGCTTGGGCTCCCTTGACAGCCCTGGCTACACCTTC. It translates to CASSLGSLDSPGYTF.